The next 18 T cell receptor beta chains were all read from a single sample in a study of immune evolution from preneoplasia to lung adenocarcinoma (dated by TCRdb to the early 2020s). Receptor libraries were prepared by the immunoSEQ multiplex PCR assay. As stored in TCRdb, this immuneACCESS dataset retains in-frame rearrangements with V and J assigned. A fraction of the clones does not appear; measured against another copy, unresolved V genes explain less than half of the discrepancy, and the remainder lacks a known reason. This sample lists around 5,700 clones; roughly 74% were detected once. The ten most abundant clones make up over 6.5% of the sample. Sequencing used FFPE lung adenocarcinoma in situ tissue. This specimen's cell subset or site label, per the study, means: preinvasive adenocarcinoma in situ (AIS). Source of these receptors: an older donor with lung adenocarcinoma.

V and J are TRBV6-6 and TRBJ1-1; D not certain. V lost 4 bases and J 7 bases, leaving 10 bases between the germline ends. The germline gives CDR1 MNHNY, CDR2 SVGAGI (reference sequence). The CDR3 is 12 amino acids. The CDR3 region is CASSSRGDEAFF. The CDR3 nucleotides read TGTGCCAGCAGTTCCCGGGGAGATGAAGCTTTCTTT.

The chain carries TRBV7-6 and TRBJ1-5, with a tentative D call TRBD1 (6 bases). CDR1 and CDR2 from the germline V gene are SGHVS and FNYEAQ. This CDR3 region has 17 residues. V lost 4 bases, J lost 1 base, and 17 bases lay in between. CDR3 DNA: TGTGCCAGCAGCTCCACAGCTGGGGGACACAGCAATCAGCCCCAGCATTTT. This encodes CASSSTAGGHSNQPQHF. Based on the CDR3 plus reference TRBV7-6 and TRBJ1-5, the full variable domain is GAGVSQSPRYKVTKRGQDVALRCDPISGHVSLYWYRQALGQGPEFLTYFNYEAQQDKSGLPNDRFSAERPEGSISTLTIQRTEQRDSAMYRCASSSTAGGHSNQPQHFGDGTRLSIL.

This clone was counted only a few times. The V gene is TRBV5-1, the J gene TRBJ2-3; 11 positions match TRBD2. Trimming removed 6 bases from V and 3 bases from J; junction bases left unmatched: 12. CDR1 and CDR2 (germline): SGHRS, YFSETQ. This CDR3 region has 17 residues. Here the CDR3 DNA reads TGCGCCAGCAACCCGCATAGCGGGAGGGCCTCGACAGATACGCAGTATTTT. Encoded protein: CASNPHSGRASTDTQYF.

The chain joins TRBV6-1 to TRBJ1-5; D gene ambiguous. Trimming shortened V by 6 bases and J by 6 bases, and 12 bases separated the two germline ends. Germline CDR1 is MNHNS and CDR2 is SASEGT. This CDR3 has 13 residues. CDR3 in DNA: TGTGCCAGCAGGACGGACCTTTTTCAGCCCCAGCATTTT. Its protein product is CASRTDLFQPQHF.

As DNA, the CDR3 is TGTGCCAGCAGCTCCCCCCAAGGGGGCTTCGCAACTAATGAAAAACTGTTTTTT. The encoded protein is CASSSPQGGFATNEKLFF. This rearrangement joins TRBV28 to TRBJ1-4; 7 bases line up with TRBD1. Germline values: CDR1 MDHEN, CDR2 SYDVKM. The J segment lost 0 bases and the V segment lost 6 bases, leaving 13 bases of the junction unmatched. The length of the CDR3 is 18 residues.

The gene calls are TRBV21-1 and TRBJ1-2. TRBV21-1 is a known pseudogene. CDR3 length: 16 residues. The CDR3 loop is CASSKGQPKEGYGYTF. CDR3 nucleotides: TGTGCCAGCAGCAAGGGGCAACCCAAAGAGGGCTATGGCTACACCTTC.

This clone is labeled as medium-sized. V is TRBV2 and J is TRBJ2-1, with 8 bases lining up with TRBD2. Per the germline V gene, CDR1 is SNHLY and CDR2 is FYNNEI. Unmatched junction bases numbered 3, after V lost 4 bases and J lost 10 bases. The CDR3 totals 12 residues. The CDR3 region has the DNA TGTGCCAGCAGTGGCACGGGAGGGGAGCAGTTCTTC. Its translation is CASSGTGGEQFF.

This clone was counted a single time. This chain connects TRBV28 to TRBJ1-2, with D possibly TRBD1 on 5 matching bases. Germline lookup yields CDR1 MDHEN and CDR2 SYDVKM. V was trimmed by 6 bases and J by 4 bases, leaving 15 bases between them. The CDR3 runs to 14 residues. The CDR3 coding sequence is TGTGCCAGCAGAAAATCACAGGCGGGCTATGGCTACACCTTC. Its protein product is CASRKSQAGYGYTF.

This clone was found once. This rearrangement joins TRBV4-1 to TRBJ1-1; possibly TRBD1 for D (5 bases). V lost 4 bases and J 8 bases, leaving 17 bases between the germline ends. CDR1 and CDR2 (germline): MGHRA, YSYEKL. There are 14 residues in the CDR3. DNA of the CDR3: TGCGCCAGCAGCCCGCCGGGGGGGACTTCGGAAGCTTTCTTT. Translation gives CASSPPGGTSEAFF.

This clone has just a few counts. V is TRBV7-9 and J is TRBJ2-1, with 9 nucleotides matching TRBD2. CDR3 length equals 16 residues. After removal of 1 base from V and 5 bases from J, the junction contained 6 bases not matched to a gene. The germline gives CDR1 SEHNR, CDR2 FQNEAQ (reference sequence). The chain's CDR3 is CASSLVGGGAHNEQFF. The DNA for the CDR3 is TGTGCCAGCAGCTTAGTAGGCGGGGGGGCCCACAATGAGCAGTTCTTC.

V usage is TRBV11-2 and J usage is TRBJ2-6; 7 nucleotides agree with TRBD1. Germline V gene data show CDR1 as SGHAT and CDR2 as FQNNGV. After removal of 11 bases from V and 0 bases from J, the junction contained 1 base not matched to a gene. The CDR3 has 13 amino acids. CDR3 nucleotides: TGTGCCGGACAGGCCTCTGGGGCCAACGTCCTGACTTTC. Its translation is CAGQASGANVLTF.

DNA for the CDR3: TGTGCTAGTGGTTTGGTACCCCCCAATGAGCAGTTCTTC. Its protein is CASGLVPPNEQFF. This rearrangement joins TRBV12-5 to TRBJ2-1; no clear D gene. V was cut by 0 bases and J by 6 bases, with 6 bases left in between. CDR3 length equals 13 residues. Germline V CDR1 and CDR2: LGHNT, FRNRAP.

The chain joins TRBV5-1 to TRBJ2-3, with D possibly matching TRBD1 (6 bases). The V gene's germline CDR1 is SGHRS and CDR2 YFSETQ. Trimming took off 7 bases at V and 6 bases at J, with 15 bases between the two ends. CDR3 length: 13 amino acids. The CDR3 bases are TGCGCCAGCTCCGAGGGGGTCGAGGATACGCAGTATTTT. Protein sequence: CASSEGVEDTQYF.

This clone appeared a single time. The chain employs TRBV20-1 and TRBJ1-2; D is undetermined. CDR1 is DFQATT, CDR2 SNEGSKA, per germline (reference sequence). Trimming left V 4 bases short and J 2 bases short, with 2 bases between. The CDR3 extends over 10 amino acids. The CDR3 bases are TGCAGTGCTAAGAACTATGGCTACACCTTC. It is translated as CSAKNYGYTF.

The V and J genes are TRBV18 and TRBJ1-2; D is perhaps TRBD1 (6 bases). The V gene lost 3 bases and the J gene lost 2 bases, with 19 bases spanning the gap. Germline-derived CDR1 and CDR2 are KGHSH and LQKENI. The CDR3 loop spans 17 amino acids. The CDR3 nucleotides are TGTGCCAGCTCACCGGCGGCAGGGGAGGTTGGGAACTATGGCTACACCTTC. Its protein product is CASSPAAGEVGNYGYTF.

This clone was seen a few times. The rearrangement uses TRBV6-5 and TRBJ1-2; TRBD1 might be the D (5 bases). The germline V gene encodes CDR1 MNHEY and CDR2 SVGAGI. The CDR3 consists of 10 residues. As DNA, the CDR3 is TGTGCGGTGGGACACTATGGCTACACCTTC. This codes for CAVGHYGYTF.

This chain links TRBV28 with TRBJ2-1; 14 bases line up with TRBD2. Germline loops: CDR1 MDHEN, CDR2 SYDVKM. The CDR3 has 17 residues. The J segment lost 3 bases and the V segment lost 2 bases, leaving 3 bases of the junction unmatched. This CDR3 is CASSLTGLAGVYNEQFF. CDR3 DNA: TGTGCCAGCAGTTTAACGGGACTAGCGGGAGTCTACAATGAGCAGTTCTTC.

The chain uses TRBV2 and TRBJ2-3; 9 bases map to TRBD2. With V trimmed by 6 bases and J by 8 bases, 15 bases remained unmatched. CDR1 and CDR2 (germline): SNHLY, FYNNEI. The CDR3 sequence is 16 residues long. In nucleotides, the CDR3 is TGTGCCAGCAGCCCCGGGGCGGGAGGGTCCTTATCTACGCAGTATTTT. Translating gives CASSPGAGGSLSTQYF.